This T cell receptor beta chain came from a study of blood T cell repertoires in COVID-19. The wider study: The origin of the acute and convalescent COVID-19 samples was the United States, Italy and Spain. The analysed material was cDNA or gDNA that came from T cells, B-cell-depleted T cells, or PBMCs.

Authors' analysis steps: Estimation of nucleated cell counts was performed using reference gene primer amplification. Sequencing was performed with immunoSEQ multiplex PCR; in TCRdb, only in-frame clones are kept and a portion is missing. For V, J and clone size, that table is used; D and trimming come from the DNA. The sample carries around 260,000 clones, around 86% recorded once. This CDR3 has 16 residues. Trimming took off 4 bases at V and 7 bases at J, with 20 bases between the two ends. The V gene's germline CDR1 is MNHEY and CDR2 SVGEGT. The receptor comes from a human donor in a cohort sampled during active COVID-19. Sequenced sample: peripheral blood. The chain combines TRBV6-2 or TRBV6-3 with TRBJ2-1; D may be TRBD2 (5 bases). CDR3 sequence reads: CASSSPATRFINEQFF. The CDR3 nucleotides read TGTGCCAGCAGTTCCCCAGCCACTAGATTCATTAATGAGCAGTTCTTC.